The rows below give T cell receptor beta chains drawn from one sample of a study of cytomegalovirus exposure and HLA in healthy donors. Assay used: immunoSEQ multiplex PCR; TCRdb lists only in-frame clones, some missing. The sample consists of 100,000 or so clones, 80% of them appearing once. Sequenced input: PBMCs. All receptors derive from a man between 18 and 35 years old in good health and CMV-seronegative. CDR3s include the opening cysteine and the closing phenylalanine or tryptophan. Each record gives: J gene, V gene, CDR3 protein.

J gene: TRBJ2-5; V gene: TRBV11-3; CDR3 protein: CASSPRGDFQETQYF
J gene: TRBJ2-1; V gene: TRBV19; CDR3 protein: CASSPKYNEQFF
J gene: TRBJ1-2; V gene: TRBV14; CDR3 protein: CASSQDGSDGYTF
J gene: TRBJ2-1; V gene: TRBV6-5; CDR3 protein: CASSYGGFPGVNEQFF
J gene: TRBJ2-1; V gene: TRBV9; CDR3 protein: CASSVQGINEQFF
J gene: TRBJ1-6; V gene: TRBV19; CDR3 protein: CASSISRGSNSPLHF
J gene: TRBJ2-7; V gene: TRBV21-1; CDR3 protein: CASSKGGTGEFYEQYF
J gene: TRBJ2-3; V gene: TRBV6-6; CDR3 protein: CASKPSGVSTDTQYF
J gene: TRBJ1-2; V gene: TRBV10-3; CDR3 protein: CAISERQGVGGYTF
J gene: TRBJ2-7; V gene: TRBV14; CDR3 protein: CASSQNGQGAYEQYF
J gene: TRBJ1-6; V gene: TRBV9; CDR3 protein: CASRTGQGNSPLHF
J gene: TRBJ1-4; V gene: TRBV2; CDR3 protein: CASSEQGVGEKLFF
J gene: TRBJ1-5; V gene: TRBV4-1; CDR3 protein: CASSQEPGQGADQPQHF
J gene: TRBJ2-6; V gene: TRBV5-1; CDR3 protein: CASSLWGGPGTGANVLTF
J gene: TRBJ1-2; V gene: TRBV21-1; CDR3 protein: CASSKSPPREGYGYTF
J gene: TRBJ2-7; V gene: TRBV6-1; CDR3 protein: CASSQQLTPYEQYF
J gene: TRBJ2-5; V gene: TRBV11-2; CDR3 protein: CASSFWQGQETQYF
J gene: TRBJ1-2; V gene: TRBV6-5; CDR3 protein: CASSYSTVNYGYTF
J gene: NA; V gene: TRBV28; CDR3 protein: CASRPPVGGGAYEQYF
J gene: TRBJ1-2; V gene: TRBV30; CDR3 protein: CAWSVLEGGGGYGYTF
J gene: TRBJ2-5; V gene: TRBV11-2; CDR3 protein: CASSFRTSGGVKETQYF
J gene: TRBJ2-5; V gene: TRBV5-6; CDR3 protein: CASSFLGTGRETQYF
J gene: TRBJ2-1; V gene: TRBV4-1; CDR3 protein: CASSHTGMGGPYNEQFF
J gene: TRBJ1-5; V gene: TRBV18; CDR3 protein: CASSPPGQGAEPQHF
J gene: TRBJ2-2; V gene: TRBV4-2; CDR3 protein: CASSSGDVAGATSTGELFF
J gene: TRBJ2-7; V gene: TRBV7-2; CDR3 protein: CASSLNSGPPYEQYF
J gene: TRBJ2-7; V gene: TRBV4-2; CDR3 protein: CASGAGGESSEQYF
J gene: TRBJ2-5; V gene: TRBV18; CDR3 protein: CASSPEGGQEETQYF